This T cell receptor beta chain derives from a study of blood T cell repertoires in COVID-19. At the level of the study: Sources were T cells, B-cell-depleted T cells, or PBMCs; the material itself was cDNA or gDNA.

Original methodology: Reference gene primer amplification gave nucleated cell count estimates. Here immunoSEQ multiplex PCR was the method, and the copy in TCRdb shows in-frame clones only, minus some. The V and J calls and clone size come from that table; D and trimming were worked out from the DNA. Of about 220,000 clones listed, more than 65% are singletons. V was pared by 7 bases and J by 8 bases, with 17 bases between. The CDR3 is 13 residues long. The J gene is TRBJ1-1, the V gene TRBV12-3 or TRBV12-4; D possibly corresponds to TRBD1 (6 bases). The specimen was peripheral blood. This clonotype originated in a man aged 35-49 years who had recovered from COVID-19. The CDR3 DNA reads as TGTGCCAGCACCCCACGCATAACAGGGGAAGCTTTCTTT. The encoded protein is CASTPRITGEAFF.